These T cell receptor beta chains were read from a single sample in a study of cytomegalovirus exposure and HLA in healthy donors. Assay: immunoSEQ multiplex PCR; the TCRdb copy retains only in-frame clones and omits some. The table shows around 150,000 clones, with approximately 80% occurring only once. Material for sequencing was PBMCs. The receptors originated from a woman aged 40 to 50 in good health and CMV-seronegative. The CDR3 runs from the conserved cysteine through the conserved F or W. The D gene is left open where the match is weak. Only part of the rows carry a size: once, few, many, or a class if the clone is expanded.

NA | TRBJ2-3 | TRBV9 | TRBD2 | TGTGCCAGCAGCGTAGCTCGCGGGGGGCTCACAGATACGCAGTATTTT | CASSVARGGLTDTQYF
NA | TRBJ1-2 | TRBV5-4 | TRBD1 | TGTGCCTCCGGACAGGGCTCCTATGGCTACACCTTC | CASGQGSYGYTF
once | TRBJ2-1 | TRBV5-1 | NA | TGCGCCAGCAGCTTCGGGGACACGACCTACAATGAGCAGTTCTTC | CASSFGDTTYNEQFF
NA | TRBJ2-1 | TRBV9 | TRBD2 | TGTGCCAGCAGCCGAACCGATTTTGGCGGGAGGTCCGCTGAGCAGTTCTTC | CASSRTDFGGRSAEQFF
NA | TRBJ2-2 | TRBV2 | NA | TGTGCCAGCAGTGAAGGAAGTAGATCGAACACCGGGGAGCTGTTTTTT | CASSEGSRSNTGELFF
few | TRBJ2-1 | TRBV2 | TRBD2 | TGTGCCAGCAGTGAAGCTCGGGGTTTAGGGGGACTAGCGGACCCTTACTACAATGAGCAGTTCTTC | CASSEARGLGGLADPYYNEQFF
NA | TRBJ1-5 | TRBV10-3 | NA | TGTGCCATCAGTGAGTCGACAGCAAATCAGCCCCAGCATTTT | CAISESTANQPQHF
NA | TRBJ2-1 | TRBV19 | TRBD2 | TGTGCCAACCGAGGGACTAGACACAATGAGCAGTTCTTC | CANRGTRHNEQFF
NA | TRBJ2-5 | TRBV4-3 | NA | TGCGCCAGCAGCCAAGATCGGCGGATCCAAGAGACCCAGTACTTC | CASSQDRRIQETQYF
NA | TRBJ1-2 | TRBV19 | NA | TGTGCCAGTAGCCTGATCCTCGTGACGGAGATCTATGGCTACACCTTC | CASSLILVTEIYGYTF
few | TRBJ2-5 | TRBV2 | TRBD2 | TGTGCCAGCAGTGAAGGGACTAGCGGGAGGGGAGAGACCCAGTACTTC | CASSEGTSGRGETQYF
once | TRBJ2-1 | TRBV9 | NA | TGTGCCAGCGGCCTACAGGCCGTAGATGAGCAGTTCTTC | CASGLQAVDEQFF
NA | TRBJ2-6 | TRBV5-6 | NA | TGTGCCAGCAGCACCATCAGGGGGGACGGGGCCAACGGCCTGACTTTC | CASSTIRGDGANGLTF
NA | TRBJ2-5 | TRBV6-6 | TRBD1 | TGTGCCAGCAGTCCCCCGGGACAGGGTAGGCAAGAGACCCAGTACTTC | CASSPPGQGRQETQYF
few | TRBJ2-3 | TRBV7-3 | NA | TGTGCCAGCAGCTCTGAGGGGGTCACAGATACGCAGTATTTT | CASSSEGVTDTQYF
NA | TRBJ2-7 | TRBV29-1 | TRBD1 | TGCAGCGTTGACGTTTCAGGACAGGGCTACGAGCAGTACTTC | CSVDVSGQGYEQYF